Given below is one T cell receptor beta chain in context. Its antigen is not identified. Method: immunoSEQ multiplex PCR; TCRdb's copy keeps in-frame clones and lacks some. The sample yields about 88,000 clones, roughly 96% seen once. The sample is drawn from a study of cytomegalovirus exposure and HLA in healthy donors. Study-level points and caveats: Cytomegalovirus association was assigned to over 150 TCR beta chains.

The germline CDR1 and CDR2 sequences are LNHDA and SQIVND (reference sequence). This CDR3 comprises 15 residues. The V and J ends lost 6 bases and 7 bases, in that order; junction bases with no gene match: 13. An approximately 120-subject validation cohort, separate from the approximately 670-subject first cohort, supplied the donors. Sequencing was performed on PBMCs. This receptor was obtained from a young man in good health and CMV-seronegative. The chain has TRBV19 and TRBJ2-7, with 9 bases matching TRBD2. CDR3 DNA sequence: TGTGCCAGTAGGTCGTACGCGGGAGGGTCCGGGGAGCAGTACTTC. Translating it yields CASRSYAGGSGEQYF.